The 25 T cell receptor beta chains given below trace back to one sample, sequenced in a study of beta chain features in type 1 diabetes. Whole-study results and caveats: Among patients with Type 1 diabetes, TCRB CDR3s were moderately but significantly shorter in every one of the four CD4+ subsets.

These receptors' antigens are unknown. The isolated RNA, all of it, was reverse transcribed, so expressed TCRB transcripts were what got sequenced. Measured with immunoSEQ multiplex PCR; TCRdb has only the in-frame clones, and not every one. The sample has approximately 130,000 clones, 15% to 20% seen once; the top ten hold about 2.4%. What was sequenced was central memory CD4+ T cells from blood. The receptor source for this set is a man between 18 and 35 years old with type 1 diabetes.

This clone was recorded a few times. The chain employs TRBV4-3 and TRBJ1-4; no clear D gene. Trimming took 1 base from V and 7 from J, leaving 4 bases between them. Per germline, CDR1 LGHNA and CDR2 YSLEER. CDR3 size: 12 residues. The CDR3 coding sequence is TGCGCCAGCAGCCAAGGCTTTGAAAAACTGTTTTTT. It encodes CASSQGFEKLFF.

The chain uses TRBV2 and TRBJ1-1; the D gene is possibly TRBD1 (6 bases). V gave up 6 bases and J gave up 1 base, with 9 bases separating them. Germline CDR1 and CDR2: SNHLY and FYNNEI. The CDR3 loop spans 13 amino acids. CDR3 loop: CASRGGENTEAFF. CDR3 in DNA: TGTGCCAGCAGGGGGGGCGAGAACACTGAAGCTTTCTTT. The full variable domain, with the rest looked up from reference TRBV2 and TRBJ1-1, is EPEVTQTPSHQVTQMGQEVILRCVPISNHLYFYWYRQILGQKVEFLVSFYNNEISEKSEIFDDQFSVERPDGSNFTLKIRSTKLEDSAMYFCASRGGENTEAFFGQGTRLTVV.

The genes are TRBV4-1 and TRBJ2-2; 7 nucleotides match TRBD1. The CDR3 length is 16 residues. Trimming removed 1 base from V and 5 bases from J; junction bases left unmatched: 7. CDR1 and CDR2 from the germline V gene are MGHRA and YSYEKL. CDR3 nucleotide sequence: TGCGCCAGCAGCCAAGGGACAGGCCGTTTAACCGGGGAGCTGTTTTTT. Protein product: CASSQGTGRLTGELFF.

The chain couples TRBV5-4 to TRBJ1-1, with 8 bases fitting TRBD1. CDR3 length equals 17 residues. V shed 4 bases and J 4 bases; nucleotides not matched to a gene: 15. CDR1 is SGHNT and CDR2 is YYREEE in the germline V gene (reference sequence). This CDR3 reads CASSLHPGQGRFTEAFF. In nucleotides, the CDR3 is TGTGCCAGCAGCCTTCACCCCGGACAGGGCCGATTCACTGAAGCTTTCTTT.

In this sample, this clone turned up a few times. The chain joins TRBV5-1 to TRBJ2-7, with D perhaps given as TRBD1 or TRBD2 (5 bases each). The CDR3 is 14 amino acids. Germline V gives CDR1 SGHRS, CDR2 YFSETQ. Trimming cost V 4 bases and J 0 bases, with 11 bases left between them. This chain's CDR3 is CASSPGPHSYEQYF. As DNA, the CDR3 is TGCGCCAGCAGCCCGGGACCCCACTCCTACGAGCAGTACTTC.

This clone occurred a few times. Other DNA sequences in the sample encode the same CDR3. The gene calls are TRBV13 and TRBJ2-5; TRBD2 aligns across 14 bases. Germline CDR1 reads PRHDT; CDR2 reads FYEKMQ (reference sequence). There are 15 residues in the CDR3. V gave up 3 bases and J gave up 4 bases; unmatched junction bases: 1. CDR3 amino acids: CASSLTSGGGETQYF. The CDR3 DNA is TGTGCCAGCAGCTTGACTAGCGGGGGGGGAGAGACCCAGTACTTC.

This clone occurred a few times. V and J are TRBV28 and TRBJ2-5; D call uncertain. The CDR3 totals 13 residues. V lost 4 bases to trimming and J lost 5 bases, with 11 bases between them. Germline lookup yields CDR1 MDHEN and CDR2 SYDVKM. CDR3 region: CASSSLWKETQYF. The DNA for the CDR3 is TGTGCCAGCAGTTCCCTATGGAAGGAGACCCAGTACTTC. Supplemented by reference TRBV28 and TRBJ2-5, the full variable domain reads DVKVTQSSRYLVKRTGEKVFLECVQDMDHENMFWYRQDPGLGLRLIYFSYDVKMKEKGDIPEGYSVSREKKERFSLILESASTNQTSMYLCASSSLWKETQYFGPGTRLLVL.

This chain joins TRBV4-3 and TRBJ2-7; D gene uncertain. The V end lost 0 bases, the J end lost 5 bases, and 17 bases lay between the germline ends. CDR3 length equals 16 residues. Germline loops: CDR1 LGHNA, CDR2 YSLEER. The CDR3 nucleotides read TGCGCCAGCAGCCAAGATTTGCGTCTGGGGTTGAACGAGCAGTACTTC. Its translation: CASSQDLRLGLNEQYF.

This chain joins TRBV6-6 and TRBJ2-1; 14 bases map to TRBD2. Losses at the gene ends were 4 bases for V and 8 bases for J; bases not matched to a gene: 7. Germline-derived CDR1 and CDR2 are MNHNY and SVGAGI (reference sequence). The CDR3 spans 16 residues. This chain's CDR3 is CASSLSGTSGSYEQFF. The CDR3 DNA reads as TGTGCCAGCAGTTTATCCGGGACTAGCGGGAGCTATGAGCAGTTCTTC.

The CDR3: CASSMRAGIISDTQYF. The CDR3, as DNA: TGTGCCAGCAGCATGAGAGCGGGGATAATATCAGATACGCAGTATTTT. The chain joins TRBV9 to TRBJ2-3; 7 bases match TRBD2. V lost 4 bases and J lost 4; bases outside the gene matches: 12. This CDR3 contains 16 residues. Per the germline V gene, CDR1 is SGDLS and CDR2 is YYNGEE.

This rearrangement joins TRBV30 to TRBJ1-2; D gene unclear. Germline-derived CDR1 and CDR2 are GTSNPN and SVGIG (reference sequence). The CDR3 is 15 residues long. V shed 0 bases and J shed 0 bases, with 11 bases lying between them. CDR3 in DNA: TGTGCCTGGAGTGTACGGTGGGTGCCTAACTATGGCTACACCTTC. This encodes CAWSVRWVPNYGYTF. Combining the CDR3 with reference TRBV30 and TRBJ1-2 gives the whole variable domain SQTIHQWPATLVQPVGSPLSLECTVEGTSNPNLYWYRQAAGRGLQLLFYSVGIGQISSEVPQNLSASRPQDRQFILSSKKLLLSDSGFYLCAWSVRWVPNYGYTFGSGTRLTVV.

The CDR3 coding sequence is TGTGCCACCAGCAGAGGACAGACCATCGTTACCCAGTACTTC. Its translation is CATSRGQTIVTQYF. The chain recombines TRBV15 with TRBJ2-5, with D perhaps matching TRBD1 (5 bases). This CDR3 has 14 amino acids. Germline V lookup: CDR1 LNHNV, CDR2 YYDKDF (reference sequence). V was trimmed by 1 base and J by 8 bases, leaving 14 bases between them.

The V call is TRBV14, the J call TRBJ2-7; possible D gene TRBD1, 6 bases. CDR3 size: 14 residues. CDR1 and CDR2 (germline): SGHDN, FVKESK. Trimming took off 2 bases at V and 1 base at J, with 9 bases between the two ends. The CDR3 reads CASSQSTGSYEQYF. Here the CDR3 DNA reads TGTGCCAGCAGCCAATCGACAGGTTCCTACGAGCAGTACTTC.

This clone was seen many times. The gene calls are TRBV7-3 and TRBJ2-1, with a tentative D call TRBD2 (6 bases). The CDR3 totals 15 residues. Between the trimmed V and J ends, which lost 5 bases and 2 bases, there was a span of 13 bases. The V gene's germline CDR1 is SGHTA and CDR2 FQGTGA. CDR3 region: CASSRDFSPYNEQFF. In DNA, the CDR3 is TGTGCCAGCAGCCGGGACTTCTCCCCCTACAATGAGCAGTTCTTC.

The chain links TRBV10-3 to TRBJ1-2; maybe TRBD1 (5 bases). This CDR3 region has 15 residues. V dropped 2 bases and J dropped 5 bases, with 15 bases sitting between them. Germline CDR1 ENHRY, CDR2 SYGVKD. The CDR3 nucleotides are TGTGCCATCAGTGAGAGTCAGGGCTTGCAATATGGCTACACCTTC. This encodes CAISESQGLQYGYTF.

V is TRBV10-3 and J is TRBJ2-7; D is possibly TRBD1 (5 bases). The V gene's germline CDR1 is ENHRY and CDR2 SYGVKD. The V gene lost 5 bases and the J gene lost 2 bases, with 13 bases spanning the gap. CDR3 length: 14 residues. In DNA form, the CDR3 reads TGTGCCATCAGTCCTGGACAATTCCCCTACGAGCAGTACTTC. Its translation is CAISPGQFPYEQYF.

The CDR3 DNA reads TGTGCCAGCTCACCAGGGATACAGGGGTATGAGCAGTACTTC. It is translated as CASSPGIQGYEQYF. The chain links TRBV18 to TRBJ2-7; 7 nucleotides line up with TRBD1. CDR3 size: 14 residues. Germline CDR1 and CDR2: KGHSH and LQKENI. Unmatched junction bases numbered 8, after V lost 2 bases and J lost 7 bases. Combining the CDR3 with reference TRBV18 and TRBJ2-7 gives the whole variable domain NAGVMQNPRHLVRRRGQEARLRCSPMKGHSHVYWYRQLPEEGLKFMVYLQKENIIDESGMPKERFSAEFPKEGPSILRIQQVVRGDSAAYFCASSPGIQGYEQYFGPGTRLTVT.

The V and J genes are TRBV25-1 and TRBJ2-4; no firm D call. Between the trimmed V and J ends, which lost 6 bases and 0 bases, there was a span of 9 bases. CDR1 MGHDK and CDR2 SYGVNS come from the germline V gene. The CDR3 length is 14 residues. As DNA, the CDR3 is TGTGCCAGCAGCCCACCCTTAGCCAAAAACATTCAGTACTTC. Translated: CASSPPLAKNIQYF. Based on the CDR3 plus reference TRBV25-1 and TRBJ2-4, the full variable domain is EADIYQTPRYLVIGTGKKITLECSQTMGHDKMYWYQQDPGMELHLIHYSYGVNSTEKGDLSSESTVSRIRTEHFPLTLESARPSHTSQYLCASSPPLAKNIQYFGAGTRLSVL.

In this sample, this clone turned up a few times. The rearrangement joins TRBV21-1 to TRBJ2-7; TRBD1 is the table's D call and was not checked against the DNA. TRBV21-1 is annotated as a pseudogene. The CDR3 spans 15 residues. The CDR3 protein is CASSKGFQGFYEQYF. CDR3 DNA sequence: TGTGCCAGCAGCAAAGGGTTTCAGGGTTTCTACGAGCAGTACTTC.

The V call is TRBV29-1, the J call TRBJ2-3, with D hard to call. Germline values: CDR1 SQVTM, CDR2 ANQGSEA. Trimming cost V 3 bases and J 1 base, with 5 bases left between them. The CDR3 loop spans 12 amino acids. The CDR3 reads CSVDDGTDTQYF. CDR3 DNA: TGCAGCGTTGACGATGGCACAGATACGCAGTATTTT.

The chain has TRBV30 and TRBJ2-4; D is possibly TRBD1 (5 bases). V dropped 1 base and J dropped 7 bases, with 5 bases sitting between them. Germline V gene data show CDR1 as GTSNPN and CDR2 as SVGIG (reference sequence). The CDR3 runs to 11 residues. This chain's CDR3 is CAWSEGNIQYF. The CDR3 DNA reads TGTGCCTGGAGTGAGGGGAACATTCAGTACTTC.

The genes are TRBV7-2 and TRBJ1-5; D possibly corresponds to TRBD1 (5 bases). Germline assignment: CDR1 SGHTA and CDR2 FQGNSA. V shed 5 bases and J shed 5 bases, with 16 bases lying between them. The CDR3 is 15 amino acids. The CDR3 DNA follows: TGTGCCAGCAGCCCTCAAACGGGGGTGGATCAGCCCCAGCATTTT. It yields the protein CASSPQTGVDQPQHF. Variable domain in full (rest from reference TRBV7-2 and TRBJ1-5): GAGVSQSPSNKVTEKGKDVELRCDPISGHTALYWYRQSLGQGLEFLIYFQGNSAPDKSGLPSDRFSAERTGGSVSTLTIQRTQQEDSAVYLCASSPQTGVDQPQHFGDGTRLSIL.

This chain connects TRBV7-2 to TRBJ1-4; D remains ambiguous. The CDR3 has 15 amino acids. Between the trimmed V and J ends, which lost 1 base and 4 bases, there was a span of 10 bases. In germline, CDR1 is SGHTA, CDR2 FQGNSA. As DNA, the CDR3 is TGTGCCAGCAGCTTAGATGTCAGGAGTAATGAAAAACTGTTTTTT. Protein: CASSLDVRSNEKLFF.

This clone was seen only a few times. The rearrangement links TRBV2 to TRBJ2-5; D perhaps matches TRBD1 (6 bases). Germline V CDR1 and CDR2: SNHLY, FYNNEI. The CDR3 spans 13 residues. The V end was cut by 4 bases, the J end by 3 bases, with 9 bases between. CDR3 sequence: CASSVDRKETQYF. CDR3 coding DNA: TGTGCCAGCAGTGTAGACAGGAAAGAGACCCAGTACTTC.

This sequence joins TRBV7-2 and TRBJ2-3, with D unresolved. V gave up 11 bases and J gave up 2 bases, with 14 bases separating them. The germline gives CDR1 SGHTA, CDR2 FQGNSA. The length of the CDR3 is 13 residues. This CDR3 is CAVGRANTDTQYF. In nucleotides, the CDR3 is TGTGCCGTAGGCCGGGCGAACACAGATACGCAGTATTTT.